Listed below are T cell receptor beta chains from one sample, sequenced in a study of blood T cell repertoires in COVID-19. Generated by immunoSEQ multiplex PCR, the TCRdb table keeps only in-frame clones and is missing some. The table records approximately 230,000 clones, 86% of them present only once. The sequenced sample was peripheral blood. The source is a man aged 30 to 39 who had recovered from COVID-19. The CDR3 runs from the conserved cysteine through the conserved F or W. The D gene is left open where the match is weak.

D: NA; J: TRBJ2-1; V: TRBV2; DNA: TGTGCCAGCAGTGAGGAGGATCCTGAGCAGTTCTTC; CDR3: CASSEEDPEQFF
D: TRBD2; J: TRBJ2-3; V: TRBV7-9; DNA: TGTGCCAGCAGCTTAGGGCCCCAGCGGGGGGCCTTT; CDR3: CASSLGPQRGAF
D: NA; J: TRBJ1-3; V: TRBV5-1; DNA: TGCGCCAGCAGCCTGGACAGCCACTCTGGAAACACCATATATTTT; CDR3: CASSLDSHSGNTIYF
D: TRBD1; J: TRBJ2-2; V: TRBV19; DNA: TGTGCCAGTAGTCGGACAGGGGTCGGCGGGGAGCTGTTTTTT; CDR3: CASSRTGVGGELFF
D: NA; J: TRBJ2-5; V: TRBV11-2; DNA: TGTGCCAGCAGATCGGACAGCGAGGGAGAGACCCAGTACTTC; CDR3: CASRSDSEGETQYF
D: NA; J: TRBJ1-1; V: TRBV7-2; DNA: TGTGCCAGCAGCTTAGCGCTCGGAGAGGCCACTGAAGCTTTCTTT; CDR3: CASSLALGEATEAFF
D: TRBD2; J: TRBJ2-3; V: TRBV9; DNA: TGTGCCAGCAGCCTACGAAAAGCGGGGGGGTATGATACGCAGTATTTT; CDR3: CASSLRKAGGYDTQYF
D: NA; J: TRBJ1-1; V: TRBV5-1; DNA: TGCGCCAGCAGCGTAGGGACAAACACTGAAGCTTTCTTT; CDR3: CASSVGTNTEAFF
D: NA; J: TRBJ1-1; V: TRBV3-1/TRBV3-2; DNA: TGTGCCAGCAGCTTTCTCCTGGGGACGGGGGATCCTGAAGCTTTCTTT; CDR3: CASSFLLGTGDPEAFF
D: NA; J: TRBJ2-7; V: TRBV6-5; DNA: TGTGCCAGCAGTCTAGACAGATTTTCCTACGAGCAGTACTTC; CDR3: CASSLDRFSYEQYF
D: TRBD2; J: TRBJ2-2; V: TRBV29-1; DNA: TGCAGCTCTCAGGGAGGGGCCGCCGGGGAGCTGTTTTTT; CDR3: CSSQGGAAGELFF
D: TRBD1; J: TRBJ2-2; V: TRBV5-1; DNA: TGCGCCAGCAGCTTGGACGGGACAGGGGCCGTAGGGGAGCTGTTTTTT; CDR3: CASSLDGTGAVGELFF
D: NA; J: TRBJ2-7; V: TRBV5-1; DNA: TGCGCCAGCAGCTTGGAATACAGCTACGAGCAGTACTTC; CDR3: CASSLEYSYEQYF
D: NA; J: TRBJ1-2; V: TRBV4-1; DNA: TGCGCCAGCAGCCAAGTCTCCTCAGGACAGAGGATGTATGGCTACACCTTC; CDR3: CASSQVSSGQRMYGYTF
D: NA; J: TRBJ2-7; V: TRBV7-9; DNA: TGTGCCAGCAGCCCGCCGAGCTCCTACGAGCAGTACTTC; CDR3: CASSPPSSYEQYF